Detailed here is one TCR beta chain. Its specific antigen is unknown. It has no much larger one-base neighbor in the sample; base qualities were not kept. The sample comes from a study of a mutant IDH1 vaccine in newly diagnosed glioma (dated by TCRdb to the early 2020s). For context, the study as a whole: Vaccination started 4-6 weeks after radiotherapy alone, or was given together with temozolomide cycles in the groups whose treatment included chemotherapy. Peripheral blood was drawn at six visits: V03 (baseline), V05, V07, V10, V12 and V13. Longitudinal TCRB deep sequencing was performed for about two dozen treated patients wherever samples were available for exploratory analyses. Before enrollment, most patients had been given radiochemotherapy with temozolomide as standard therapy, while the rest had received either radiotherapy alone or temozolomide alone. Of the approximately 32 treated patients, about 60% were male and around 40% were female, and the mean age was 40.4 years. The week-35 safety follow-up took place at visit V12, and the week-47 end of study took place at visit V13.

Libraries were built with the immunoSEQ multiplex PCR assay. Rearranged TCR beta chain sequences were amplified with the hsTCRB Kit following the manufacturer's protocol. An Illumina MiSeq was used to sequence the TCRB libraries. In the authors' own workflow: Demultiplexing, trimming and gene mapping were performed with the kit vendor's proprietary platform. TCRdb stores this immuneACCESS table with in-frame sequences only. Part of the clones is absent; in the studies checked, under half of the shortfall reflects unresolved V genes, and no reason is known for the rest. The DNA was the basis for D and trimming; V, J and clone size are from that table. This sample comprises some 47,000 clones, about four fifths of them detected only once. Clones ranked in the top ten supply roughly 5% of the sample. The CDR3 sequence holds 12 residues, the cysteine and phenylalanine included. The entry retains the CDR3 DNA only, 36 bases that are in frame from base 1. The germline V gene yields SQVTM for CDR1 and ANQGSEA for CDR2.

The sample's time point label, decoded: week 35, safety follow-up. Every vaccine dose consisted of 300 ug of a 20-mer mutant IDH1 peptide in Montanide, administered subcutaneously together with topical imiquimod. Patients received eight vaccinations in weeks 1, 3, 5, 7, 11, 15, 19 and 23, corresponding to visits V03 through V10. All donors had newly diagnosed IDH1-mutant astrocytomas of WHO grade 3 or 4 that showed loss of nuclear ATRX. The samples were drawn from NOA16, a multicentre, single-arm, open-label phase I trial in Germany that tested a mutant IDH1 peptide vaccine in humans for the first time. Genomic DNA for TCRB sequencing was extracted from EDTA blood using the DNeasy Blood and Tissue Kit. The paper as a whole reports these results and caveats: Immune responses induced by the vaccine were seen in over 80% of patients across multiple MHC alleles. The authors noted that analyses of patient blood samples could not be reproduced because of sample limitations. PBMC samples for TCRB deep sequencing were selected based on availability. Pseudoprogression seemed to be unrelated to changes in the top peripheral T cell clonotypes found by TCRB sequencing.

This clonotype was sampled from a woman in her thirties or forties with glioma. Some clones in this sample may be carry-over from other donors' samples. The sequenced sample was PBMCs, obtained from a glioma patient whose treatment included an IDH1 peptide vaccine. The chain links TRBV29-1 with TRBJ2-7, and TRBD2 matches 7 of the central bases. The CDR3 here reads CSARSGTYEQYF. The DNA reads TGCAGTGCCAGAAGCGGGACCTACGAGCAGTACTTC.